A single sample gave rise to the 3 T cell receptor beta chains below, sequenced in a study of cytomegalovirus exposure and HLA in healthy donors. Use of 60 Vbeta and 13 Jbeta primers characterized the PCR. Here immunoSEQ multiplex PCR was the method, and the copy in TCRdb shows in-frame clones only, minus some. The data contain roughly 120,000 clones, approximately 15% of them singletons. Sequencing used PBMCs. All receptors come from a woman under 30 in good health and CMV-seronegative.

This chain joins TRBV29-1 and TRBJ2-7; 12 bases map to TRBD1. Looked up from germline, CDR1 is SQVTM and CDR2 is ANQGSEA. There are 15 residues in the CDR3. The V segment lost 1 base and the J segment 1 base; nucleotides outside the gene matches: 2. The CDR3 region is CSVEGGQGASYEQYF. The CDR3 bases are TGCAGCGTTGAAGGGGGACAGGGGGCGTCCTACGAGCAGTACTTC.

This chain uses TRBV28 with TRBJ2-5, with D tentatively TRBD1 (6 bases). The CDR3 totals 16 residues. From germline, CDR1 is MDHEN and CDR2 SYDVKM. Trimming shortened V by 6 bases and J by 5 bases, and 22 bases separated the two germline ends. CDR3 sequence: CASSPTGTLFGETQYF. The CDR3 DNA sequence: TGTGCCAGCAGCCCCACAGGGACCCTCTTCGGGGAGACCCAGTACTTC. The whole variable domain, remainder taken from reference TRBV28 and TRBJ2-5, is DVKVTQSSRYLVKRTGEKVFLECVQDMDHENMFWYRQDPGLGLRLIYFSYDVKMKEKGDIPEGYSVSREKKERFSLILESASTNQTSMYLCASSPTGTLFGETQYFGPGTRLLVL.

This clone was counted only a few times. V gene TRBV5-1 combines with J gene TRBJ2-5; 7 positions agree with TRBD2. The CDR3 is 15 residues long. CDR1 is SGHRS and CDR2 is YFSETQ in the germline V gene. V was clipped by 5 bases and J by 5 bases; unmatched bases: 12. In DNA, the CDR3 is TGCGCCAGCAGTACCTCCGGGACTACGCGGGAGACCCAGTACTTC. It translates to CASSTSGTTRETQYF.